The 21 T cell receptor beta chains presented below share a single source sample, sequenced in a study of T cells in Graves' hyperthyroidism and ophthalmopathy. Amplification yielded TCR beta CDR3 regions, with RNA transcripts as the source. TCR CDR3 underwent first-round RT-PCR with the HTBI primer set. TCRdb passed the multiplex PCR reads through MiXCR, listing each CDR3 protein once. The sample holds approximately 510,000 distinct CDR3 sequences; around 50% are singletons and the top ten take 44%. Sequencing was carried out using peripheral blood or thyroid tissue (not recorded which). These receptors came from an adult woman with Graves' disease, either hyperthyroidism or ophthalmopathy (not recorded which).

This clonotype showed up many times. This chain uses TRBV5-5 with TRBJ1-5, with 7 bases that match TRBD1. Germline assignment: CDR1 SGHKS and CDR2 YYEKEE (reference sequence). Trimming cost V 4 bases and J 3 bases; bases outside gene matches: 4. The CDR3 contains 14 residues. This CDR3 reads CASSPGTVNQPQHF. For the CDR3, the DNA is TGTGCCAGCAGCCCCGGGACAGTCAATCAGCCCCAGCATTTT.

This sequence joins TRBV10-3 and TRBJ2-7; 7 bases fit TRBD1. The CDR3 totals 13 residues. Germline V gene data show CDR1 as ENHRY and CDR2 as SYGVKD. The V and J ends lost 7 bases and 5 bases, in that order; junction bases with no gene match: 8. CDR3 amino acids: CAIKSVQGDEQYF. CDR3 DNA: TGTGCCATCAAATCGGTCCAGGGGGACGAGCAGTACTTC.

This rearrangement joins TRBV20-1 to TRBJ2-6, with 8 bases aligning to TRBD1. Per germline, CDR1 DFQATT and CDR2 SNEGSKA (reference sequence). This CDR3 comprises 16 residues. J gave up 2 bases and V 7 bases, and 10 bases lay outside the gene matches. The CDR3: CSVRDRFGAGANVLTF. The CDR3 nucleotides read TGCAGTGTGCGGGACAGGTTTGGGGCTGGGGCCAACGTCCTGACTTTC.

This rearrangement joins TRBV11-2 to TRBJ1-5; 7 positions match TRBD1. Germline V lookup: CDR1 SGHAT, CDR2 FQNNGV. This CDR3 is 15 amino acids long. The V gene end was trimmed by 5 bases and the J gene end by 6 bases; junction bases not matched to a gene: 10. CDR3 region: CASSLITGAAQPQHF. The DNA for the CDR3 is TGTGCCAGCAGCCTTATTACAGGGGCGGCTCAGCCCCAGCATTTT.

The V and J genes are TRBV29-1 and TRBJ2-7; D remains ambiguous. Trimming took 4 bases from V and 2 from J, leaving 9 bases between them. Per the germline V gene, CDR1 is SQVTM and CDR2 is ANQGSEA. This CDR3 contains 12 residues. The CDR3 nucleotides read TGCAGCGTTGCCGACATAGCCTACGAGCAGTACTTC. The encoded protein is CSVADIAYEQYF.

The chain is built from TRBV10-3 and TRBJ1-1; tentative D call: TRBD1 (5 bases). Germline V gene sequence: CDR1 ENHRY, CDR2 SYGVKD. The length of the CDR3 is 14 residues. Trimming left V 2 bases short and J 4 bases short, with 11 bases between. Here the CDR3 reads CAISEGKGTTEAFF. DNA for the CDR3: TGTGCCATCAGTGAGGGGAAGGGGACCACTGAAGCTTTCTTT.

In this sample, this clonotype turned up many times. V gene TRBV20-1 combines with J gene TRBJ2-7; D is unclear. The V gene lost 0 bases and the J gene lost 6 bases, with 6 bases spanning the gap. CDR3 length: 11 residues. CDR1 is DFQATT, CDR2 SNEGSKA, per germline (reference sequence). CDR3 DNA: TGCAGTGCTAGAGATGGCGTCGAGCAGTACTTC. This encodes CSARDGVEQYF.

In this sample, this clonotype turned up once. The chain is built from TRBV19 and TRBJ1-2; D perhaps matches TRBD1 (5 bases). The V end was cut by 11 bases, the J end by 5 bases, with 15 bases between. This CDR3 is 12 amino acids long. CDR1 is LNHDA and CDR2 is SQIVND in the germline V gene (reference sequence). DNA of the CDR3: TGTGCCTGGAGTAGGGGCCTGTATGGCTACACCTTC. Translation: CAWSRGLYGYTF. Together with reference TRBV19 and TRBJ1-2, the CDR3 gives the full variable domain: DGGITQSPKYLFRKEGQNVTLSCEQNLNHDAMYWYRQDPGQGLRLIYYSQIVNDFQKGDIAEGYSVSREKKESFPLTVTSAQKNPTAFYLCAWSRGLYGYTFGSGTRLTVV.

This clonotype was seen only a few times. The V call is TRBV29-1, the J call TRBJ2-7; D unclear. From germline, CDR1 is SQVTM and CDR2 ANQGSEA. This CDR3 region has 14 residues. V was trimmed by 5 bases and J by 2 bases, leaving 16 bases between them. CDR3 nucleotides: TGCAGCGTTAGGGTACGTGGCAAGACCTACGAGCAGTACTTC. This codes for CSVRVRGKTYEQYF.

In this sample, this clonotype turned up many times. V gene TRBV19 combines with J gene TRBJ2-5; D is perhaps TRBD1 or TRBD2 (6 bases each). CDR1 is LNHDA and CDR2 is SQIVND in the germline V gene (reference sequence). The V end lost 5 bases, the J end lost 9 bases, and 19 bases lay between the germline ends. This CDR3 contains 14 residues. CDR3 in DNA: TGTGCCAGTAGTGCTCCGAGGGGGGCGAAGGCCCAGTACTTC. Its protein is CASSAPRGAKAQYF.

The chain links TRBV29-1 to TRBJ2-7; TRBD1 might be the D (5 bases). This CDR3 is built from 13 residues. Trimming cost V 4 bases and J 5 bases, with 15 bases left between them. CDR1 SQVTM and CDR2 ANQGSEA come from the germline V gene. The CDR3: CSVVQGMSNEQYF. The CDR3, as DNA: TGCAGCGTTGTTCAGGGCATGTCCAACGAGCAGTACTTC.

The CDR3 DNA follows: TGTGCCTCACCACGGTATCCGGGACAGGGGCGCGACTATGGCTACACCTTC. Translation: CASPRYPGQGRDYGYTF. The rearrangement links TRBV10-3 to TRBJ1-2, with 10 bases lining up with TRBD1. The CDR3 is 17 residues long. V lost 11 bases and J lost 3; bases outside the gene matches: 18. The germline V gene has CDR1 ENHRY and CDR2 SYGVKD.

In its sample, this clonotype was seen many times. The chain couples TRBV5-1 to TRBJ2-6; D is undetermined. Deletions cut 2 bases from V and 0 bases from J, with 15 bases between. The V gene's germline CDR1 is SGHRS and CDR2 YFSETQ. The CDR3 length is 18 residues. CDR3 sequence: CASSLMGQAVSGANVLTF. The CDR3 DNA reads TGCGCCAGCAGCTTAATGGGCCAGGCCGTCTCTGGGGCCAACGTCCTGACTTTC.

This clonotype was seen a few times. V gene TRBV29-1 combines with J gene TRBJ2-5; no firm D call. The V and J ends lost 6 bases and 0 bases respectively, with 2 bases between them. This CDR3 contains 10 residues. Germline V lookup: CDR1 SQVTM, CDR2 ANQGSEA. CDR3 nucleotides: TGCAGCGTACACCAAGAGACCCAGTACTTC. Protein product: CSVHQETQYF.

Many counts were recorded for this clonotype. The gene calls are TRBV7-3 and TRBJ1-1; a possible D gene is TRBD1 (6 bases). Germline CDR1 reads SGHTA; CDR2 reads FQGTGA. V dropped 10 bases and J dropped 3 bases, with 15 bases sitting between them. CDR3 length equals 13 residues. The CDR3 is CATRHNRDTEAFF. The CDR3 nucleotides read TGTGCCACTCGACACAACAGGGACACTGAAGCTTTCTTT.

As for this clonotype: This is likely a read error, given that the CDR3 carries no conserved phenylalanine or tryptophan at its end. Because the CDR3's place on the DNA is in doubt, the DNA is left out and the CDR3 is given as listed by TCRdb. The rearrangement uses TRBV2 and TRBJ2-6; the D call in the table, TRBD2, was not verified against the DNA. Termini included, the CDR3 measures 9 amino acids. CDR1 is SNHLY, CDR2 FYNNEI, per germline. The CDR3 spells CASSDRRDS.

The V and J genes are TRBV29-1 and TRBJ2-5, with 8 bases lining up with TRBD2. The DNA end is more similar to TRBJ2-7, so the J call may be wrong. CDR1 and CDR2 (germline): SQVTM, ANQGSEA. This CDR3 region has 13 residues. The CDR3 region has the DNA TGCAGCGTTGGAAAGCGGGAGTCCTACGAGCAGTACTTC. Its translation is CSVGKRESYEQYF.

V is TRBV7-8 and J is TRBJ1-5, with 12 bases matching TRBD1. The CDR3 loop spans 15 amino acids. The germline V gene has CDR1 SGHVS and CDR2 FQNEAQ. J gave up 6 bases and V 6 bases, and 6 bases lay outside the gene matches. CDR3 in DNA: TGTGCCAGCAGTGATGGGACAGGGGGCGGTCAGCCCCAGCATTTT. It encodes CASSDGTGGGQPQHF.

In this sample, this clonotype turned up once. DNA for the CDR3: TGTGCCAGCAGCTTTCTGGGGTACACCGGGGAGCTGTTTTTT. Its translation is CASSFLGYTGELFF. The chain links TRBV7-2 to TRBJ2-2; D is ambiguous. The CDR3 consists of 14 residues. The V gene's germline CDR1 is SGHTA and CDR2 FQGNSA. V dropped 3 bases and J dropped 3 bases, with 8 bases sitting between them.

V gene TRBV10-2 combines with J gene TRBJ1-2, with 8 nucleotides matching TRBD1. The junction had 11 bases not matched to a gene; V was cut back by 11 bases and J by 6 bases. Looked up from germline, CDR1 is WSHSY and CDR2 is SAAADI. The CDR3 covers 13 residues. The chain's CDR3 is CAGKDPGQDGYTF. For the CDR3, the DNA is TGCGCCGGCAAAGACCCGGGACAGGATGGCTACACCTTC.

This clonotype came up many times. J is TRBJ1-2 and V is TRBV6-1, with unresolved D. Trimming shortened V by 7 bases and J by 2 bases, and 11 bases separated the two germline ends. Germline lookup yields CDR1 MNHNS and CDR2 SASEGT. This CDR3 region has 13 residues. CDR3 bases: TGTGCCAGCAACCCGACCGGGAACTATGGCTACACCTTC. Translation gives CASNPTGNYGYTF.